The entry below describes one TCR beta chain. Its specificity is unknown. The sample belongs to a study of T cells after yellow fever vaccination. Germline V gene lookup returns CDR1 LNHDA and CDR2 SQIVND (reference sequence). Trimming shortened V by 6 bases and J by 0 bases, and 20 bases separated the two germline ends. The CDR3 is 17 residues long. TCR cDNA, made by 5'RACE template switching, carried an added universal primer site and UMIs. TCRdb re-called the 5' RACE reads through MiXCR, storing one row per CDR3 protein. The sample comprises about 550,000 distinct CDR3 sequences, under 25% of which are singletons, and 13% to 15% rests with the top ten. The study, taken as a whole, reports: Overall, a small share of clonotypes was seen in both CD4 and CD8 compartments. Researchers report a weaker secondary response that nonetheless peaked faster, day 5 versus 15. The study re-detected most primary-vaccination clones after the booster (approximately 96% CD4, 80% to 90% CD8).

This specimen was PBMCs, taken 15 days after the yellow fever booster vaccination. This TCR was recovered from a man aged 30 to 45 who received the YFV17D yellow fever vaccine. The chain joins TRBV19 to TRBJ2-5, with a weak D call TRBD1 (6 bases). CDR3 sequence reads: CASSWTAGTRYQETQYF. CDR3 sequence (DNA): TGTGCCAGTAGCTGGACAGCTGGCACAAGATACCAAGAGACCCAGTACTTC. The full variable domain, with the rest looked up from reference TRBV19 and TRBJ2-5, is DGGITQSPKYLFRKEGQNVTLSCEQNLNHDAMYWYRQDPGQGLRLIYYSQIVNDFQKGDIAEGYSVSREKKESFPLTVTSAQKNPTAFYLCASSWTAGTRYQETQYFGPGTRLLVL.